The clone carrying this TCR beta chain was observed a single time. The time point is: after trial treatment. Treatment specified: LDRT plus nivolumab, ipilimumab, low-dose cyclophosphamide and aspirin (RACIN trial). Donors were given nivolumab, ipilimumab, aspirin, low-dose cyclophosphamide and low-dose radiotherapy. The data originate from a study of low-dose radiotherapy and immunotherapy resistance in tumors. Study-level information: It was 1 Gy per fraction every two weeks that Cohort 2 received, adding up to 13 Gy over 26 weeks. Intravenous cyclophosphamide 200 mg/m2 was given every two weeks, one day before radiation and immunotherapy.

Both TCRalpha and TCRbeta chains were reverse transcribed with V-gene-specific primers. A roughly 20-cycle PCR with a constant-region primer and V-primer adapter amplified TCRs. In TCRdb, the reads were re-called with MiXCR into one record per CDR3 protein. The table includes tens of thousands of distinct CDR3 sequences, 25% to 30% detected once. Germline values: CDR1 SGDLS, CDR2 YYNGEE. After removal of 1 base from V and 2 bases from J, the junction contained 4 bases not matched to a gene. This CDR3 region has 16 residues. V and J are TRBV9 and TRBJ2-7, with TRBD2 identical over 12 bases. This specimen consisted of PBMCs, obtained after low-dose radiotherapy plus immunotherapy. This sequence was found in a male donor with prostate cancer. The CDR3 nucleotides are TGTGCCAGCAGCGTACTGCCTAGCGGGAGGGCCTACGAGCAGTACTTC. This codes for CASSVLPSGRAYEQYF.